This T cell receptor beta chain stems from a study of vaccination and CD4 T cells after COVID-19. Study-level information: Convalescent patients gave post-COVID blood a median around 91 days post-diagnosis, range 35 to 161. Controls had a CEFX pool, an HIV-1 Nef pool, or no peptide added.

Noted treatment: approximately nine-day PBMC culture with coronavirus spike peptide pools or control peptides (ViraFEST assay). V shed 6 bases and J shed 2 bases, with 10 bases lying between them. Germline V CDR1 and CDR2: MNHEY, SMNVEV (reference sequence). The CDR3 length is 13 residues. This clonotype was observed a handful of times. Its antigen is unidentified. CD4+ T cells that had been cultured provided DNA sequenced with the Oncomine TCR Beta short-read assay. Extraction of genomic DNA was performed on cultured CD4+ T cells. TCRdb redid the calling of the PCR reads with MiXCR, one entry per CDR3 protein. Of 15,000 or so distinct CDR3 sequences detected, 52% appear once; the ten largest clones hold more than 7%.

The chain uses TRBV27 and TRBJ1-2; no definite D call. Sequenced sample: CD4+ T cells from blood, cultured in vitro. This sequence originates from a human donor who had recovered from COVID-19. The CDR3 DNA follows: TGTGCCAGCAGCCATTCGGGGAACTATGGCTACACCTTC. Its translation is CASSHSGNYGYTF.